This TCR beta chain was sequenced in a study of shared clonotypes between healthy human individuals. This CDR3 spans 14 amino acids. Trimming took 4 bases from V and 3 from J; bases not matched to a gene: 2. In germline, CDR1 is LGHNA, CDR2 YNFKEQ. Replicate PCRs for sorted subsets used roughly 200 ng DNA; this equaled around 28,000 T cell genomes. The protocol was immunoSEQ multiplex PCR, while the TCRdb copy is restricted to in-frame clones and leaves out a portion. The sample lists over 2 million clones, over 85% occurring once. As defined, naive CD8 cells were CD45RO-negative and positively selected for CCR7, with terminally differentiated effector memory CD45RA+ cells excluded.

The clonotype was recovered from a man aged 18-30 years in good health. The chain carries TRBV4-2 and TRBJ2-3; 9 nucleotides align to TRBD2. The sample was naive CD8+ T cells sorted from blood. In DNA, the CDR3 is TGTGCCAGCAGCCGGCTAGCGGGGACAGATACGCAGTATTTT. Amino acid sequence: CASSRLAGTDTQYF.